The TCR beta chain described here comes from a study of T cell clonotyping in hematopoietic cell transplantation. TCRdb's copy holds only in-frame clones and misses some; the assay was immunoSEQ multiplex PCR. The data contain some 13,000 clones, over 85% of them singletons. V lost 4 bases and J 0 bases, leaving 10 bases between the germline ends. Germline CDR1 SGHRS, CDR2 YFSETQ. There are 14 residues in the CDR3. V is TRBV5-1 and J is TRBJ1-1; D not resolved. The specimen comprised PBMCs, sampled 30 days after allogeneic stem cell transplant. The receptor's source is a male patient between 55 and 70 years old who had an allogeneic stem cell transplant from an unrelated donor, so the T cells may come from the graft donor. Some clones in this sample may be carry-over from other donors' samples. The CDR3 loop is CASSLLGLNTEAFF. The DNA of the CDR3 is TGCGCCAGCAGCCTCCTTGGGTTGAACACTGAAGCTTTCTTT. The whole variable domain, remainder taken from reference TRBV5-1 and TRBJ1-1, is KAGVTQTPRYLIKTRGQQVTLSCSPISGHRSVSWYQQTPGQGLQFLFEYFSETQRNKGNFPGRFSGRQFSNSRSEMNVSTLELGDSALYLCASSLLGLNTEAFFGQGTRLTVV.